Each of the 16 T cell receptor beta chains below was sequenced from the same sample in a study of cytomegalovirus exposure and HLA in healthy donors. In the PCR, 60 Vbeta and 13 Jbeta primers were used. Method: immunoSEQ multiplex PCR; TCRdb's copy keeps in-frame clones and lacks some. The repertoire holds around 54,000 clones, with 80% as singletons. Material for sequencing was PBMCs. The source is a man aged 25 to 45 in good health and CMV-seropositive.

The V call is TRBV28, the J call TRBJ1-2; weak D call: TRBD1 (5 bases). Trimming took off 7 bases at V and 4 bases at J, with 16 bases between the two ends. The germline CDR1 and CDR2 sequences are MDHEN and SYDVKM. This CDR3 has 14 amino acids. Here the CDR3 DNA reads TGTGCCAGCACCAAAAATGGGGCGGCCTATGGCTACACCTTC. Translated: CASTKNGAAYGYTF.

CDR3 coding DNA: TGTGCCAGCAGCCGAAGCGGGGTCTACGAGCAGTACTTC. Its protein is CASSRSGVYEQYF. The chain couples TRBV28 to TRBJ2-7, with 7 bases identical to TRBD2. The germline V gene has CDR1 MDHEN and CDR2 SYDVKM. V was clipped by 6 bases and J by 3 bases; unmatched bases: 5. This CDR3 is built from 13 residues. The full variable domain, rest sourced from reference TRBV28 and TRBJ2-7, is DVKVTQSSRYLVKRTGEKVFLECVQDMDHENMFWYRQDPGLGLRLIYFSYDVKMKEKGDIPEGYSVSREKKERFSLILESASTNQTSMYLCASSRSGVYEQYFGPGTRLTVT.

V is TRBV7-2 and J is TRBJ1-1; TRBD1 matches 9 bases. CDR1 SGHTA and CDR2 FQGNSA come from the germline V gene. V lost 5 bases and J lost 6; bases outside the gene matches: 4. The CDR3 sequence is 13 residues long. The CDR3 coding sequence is TGTGCCAGCAGCCTACAGGGGGCGGCTGAAGCTTTCTTT. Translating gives CASSLQGAAEAFF.

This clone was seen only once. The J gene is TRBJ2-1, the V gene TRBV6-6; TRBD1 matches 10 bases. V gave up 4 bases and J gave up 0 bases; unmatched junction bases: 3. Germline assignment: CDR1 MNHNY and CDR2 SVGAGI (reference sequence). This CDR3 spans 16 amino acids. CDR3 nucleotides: TGTGCCAGCAGTTCAAGACAGGGGGCCTCCTACAATGAGCAGTTCTTC. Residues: CASSSRQGASYNEQFF.

In nucleotides, the CDR3 is TGTGCCAGCAGTAAGGGGACAGGTGTGAACGAAAAACTGTTTTTT. It encodes CASSKGTGVNEKLFF. This rearrangement joins TRBV2 to TRBJ1-4; 8 positions match TRBD1. This CDR3 has 15 amino acids. Losses at the gene ends were 5 bases for V and 8 bases for J; bases not matched to a gene: 10. In germline, CDR1 is SNHLY, CDR2 FYNNEI.

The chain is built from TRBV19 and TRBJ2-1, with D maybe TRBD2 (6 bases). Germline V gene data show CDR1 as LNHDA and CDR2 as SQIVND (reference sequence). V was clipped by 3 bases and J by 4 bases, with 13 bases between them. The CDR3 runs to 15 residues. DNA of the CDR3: TGTGCCAGTAGTATGGGAGCCGGGACTTACAATGAGCAGTTCTTC. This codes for CASSMGAGTYNEQFF.

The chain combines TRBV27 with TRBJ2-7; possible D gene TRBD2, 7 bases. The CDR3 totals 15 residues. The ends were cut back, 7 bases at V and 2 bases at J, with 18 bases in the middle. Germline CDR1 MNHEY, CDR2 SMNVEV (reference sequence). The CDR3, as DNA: TGTGCCAGCAATGGGGGGGGCAGGCCCGCCTACGAGCAGTACTTC. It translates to CASNGGGRPAYEQYF.

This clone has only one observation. CDR3 nucleotides: TGCGCCAGCAGTGAGAGCTCACAGGGATCCGGGGAGCTGTTTTTT. Residues: CASSESSQGSGELFF. The rearrangement links TRBV10-1 to TRBJ2-2, with D tentatively TRBD1 (6 bases). Per the germline V gene, CDR1 is WNHNN and CDR2 is SYGVQD (reference sequence). The CDR3 extends over 15 amino acids. Trimming cost V 2 bases and J 6 bases, with 13 bases left between them.

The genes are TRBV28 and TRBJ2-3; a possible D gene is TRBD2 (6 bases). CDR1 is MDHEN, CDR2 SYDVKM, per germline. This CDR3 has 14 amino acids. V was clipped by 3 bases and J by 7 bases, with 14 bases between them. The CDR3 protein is CASSLRGPVYTQYF. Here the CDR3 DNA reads TGTGCCAGCAGTTTGCGGGGACCGGTGTATACGCAGTATTTT.

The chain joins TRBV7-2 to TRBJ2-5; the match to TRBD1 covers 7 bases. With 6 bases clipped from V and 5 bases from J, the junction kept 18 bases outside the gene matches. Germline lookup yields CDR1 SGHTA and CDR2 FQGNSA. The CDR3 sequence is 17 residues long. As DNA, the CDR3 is TGTGCCAGCAGTCCCGCCGTTCTAGGGGGCGAAAGGGAGACCCAGTACTTC. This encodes CASSPAVLGGERETQYF.

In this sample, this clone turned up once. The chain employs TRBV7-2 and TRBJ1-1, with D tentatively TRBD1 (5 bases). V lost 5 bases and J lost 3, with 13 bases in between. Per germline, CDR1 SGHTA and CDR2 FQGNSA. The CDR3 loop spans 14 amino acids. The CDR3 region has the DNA TGTGCCAGCAGCCGTGGGGGGTGGGACACTGAAGCTTTCTTT. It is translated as CASSRGGWDTEAFF.

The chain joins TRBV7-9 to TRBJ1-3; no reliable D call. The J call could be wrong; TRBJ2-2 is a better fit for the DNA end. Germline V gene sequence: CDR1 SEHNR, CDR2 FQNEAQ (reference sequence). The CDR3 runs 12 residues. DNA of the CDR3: TGTGCCAGCAGATTTGACGTCGGGGAGCTGTTTTTT. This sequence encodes CASRFDVGELFF.

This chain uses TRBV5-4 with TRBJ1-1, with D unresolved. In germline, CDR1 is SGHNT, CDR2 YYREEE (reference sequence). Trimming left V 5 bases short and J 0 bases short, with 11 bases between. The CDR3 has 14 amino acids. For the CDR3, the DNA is TGTGCCAGCAGGTCGGACTTCATGAACACTGAAGCTTTCTTT. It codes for CASRSDFMNTEAFF.

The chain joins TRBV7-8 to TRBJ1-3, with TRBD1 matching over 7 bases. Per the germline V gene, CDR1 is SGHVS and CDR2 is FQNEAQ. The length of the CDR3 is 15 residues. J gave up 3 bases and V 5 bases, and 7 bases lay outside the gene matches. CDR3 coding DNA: TGTGCCAGCAGCGCCTCGACAGGGTATGGAAACACCATATATTTT. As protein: CASSASTGYGNTIYF.

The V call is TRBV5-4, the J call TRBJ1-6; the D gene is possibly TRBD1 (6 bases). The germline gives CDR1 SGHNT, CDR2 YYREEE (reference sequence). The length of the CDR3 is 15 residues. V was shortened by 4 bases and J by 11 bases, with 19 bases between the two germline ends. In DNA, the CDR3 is TGTGCCAGCAGCGACAGCAGGGGAACGAGGACACCCCTCCACTTT. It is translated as CASSDSRGTRTPLHF.

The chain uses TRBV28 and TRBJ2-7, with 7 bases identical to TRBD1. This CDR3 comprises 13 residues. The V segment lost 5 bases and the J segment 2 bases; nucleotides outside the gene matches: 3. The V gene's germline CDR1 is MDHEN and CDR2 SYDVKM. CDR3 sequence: CASSTGVPYEQYF. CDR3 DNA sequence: TGTGCCAGCAGTACAGGGGTCCCCTACGAGCAGTACTTC.